The rows below give T cell receptor beta chains drawn from one sample of a study of regulatory T cells in long-lasting Graves disease. TCRdb ran MiXCR on the multiplex PCR reads and lists one entry per CDR3 protein. The sample records hundreds of thousands of distinct CDR3 sequences, less than 20% being singletons. The same sample was also studied in work on T cells in Graves' hyperthyroidism and ophthalmopathy.

Sequencing was performed on peripheral blood mononuclear cells (PBMCs), taken at new diagnosis, from a patient treated with antithyroid drugs. The receptors originated from a woman aged 25 to 39 with Graves disease. CDR3s include the opening cysteine and the closing phenylalanine or tryptophan. The D gene is left open where the match is weak. Rows may omit the clone size; those that give it use once, few, many or a size class.

J: TRBJ1-5; D: NA; V: TRBV20-1; size: many; CDR3: CSASAGTPYSNQPQHF; DNA: TGCAGTGCTAGTGCCGGGACTCCTTATAGCAATCAGCCCCAGCATTTT
J: TRBJ1-2; D: NA; V: TRBV30; size: NA; CDR3: CAWDRLDGYTF; DNA: TGTGCCTGGGACAGGTTGGATGGCTACACCTTC
J: TRBJ1-1; D: NA; V: TRBV24-1; size: many; CDR3: CATSDATLPEAFF; DNA: TGTGCCACCAGTGACGCGACCCTACCTGAAGCTTTCTTT
J: TRBJ1-4; D: TRBD1; V: TRBV15; size: few; CDR3: CATSSPGTGGKGEKLFF; DNA: TGTGCCACCAGCAGCCCCGGGACAGGGGGGAAGGGTGAAAAACTGTTTTTT
J: TRBJ2-7; D: NA; V: TRBV28; size: many; CDR3: CASSPGQRPYEQYF; DNA: TGTGCCAGCAGCCCCGGACAGCGGCCCTACGAGCAGTACTTC
J: TRBJ2-1; D: NA; V: TRBV12-3/TRBV12-4; size: NA; CDR3: CASSPPPVISYNEQFF; DNA: TGTGCCAGCAGTCCCCCGCCTGTCATCTCCTACAATGAGCAGTTCTTC
J: TRBJ2-7; D: NA; V: TRBV5-6; size: NA; CDR3: CASSLPGFYEQYF; DNA: TGTGCCAGCAGCTTGCCTGGTTTCTACGAGCAGTACTTC
J: TRBJ2-7; D: NA; V: TRBV5-1; size: many; CDR3: CASSLEAGAGVIYEQYF; DNA: TGCGCCAGCAGCTTGGAGGCGGGGGCAGGGGTGATTTACGAGCAGTACTTC
J: TRBJ1-1; D: NA; V: TRBV7-8; size: many; CDR3: CASSHRGYTEAFF; DNA: TGTGCCAGCAGCCATAGGGGTTACACTGAAGCTTTCTTT
J: TRBJ2-4; D: TRBD2; V: TRBV3-1; size: NA; CDR3: CASSQAVPLQRGLAKNIQYF; DNA: TGTGCCAGCAGCCAAGCGGTTCCTTTACAGCGGGGTCTAGCCAAAAACATTCAGTACTTC
J: TRBJ2-1; D: TRBD1; V: TRBV7-9; size: many; CDR3: CASSFGTGLYEQFF; DNA: TGTGCCAGCAGCTTCGGGACAGGGCTCTATGAGCAGTTCTTC
J: TRBJ1-2; D: NA; V: TRBV29-1; size: few; CDR3: CSSKQGDYGYTF; DNA: TGCAGCTCGAAACAGGGTGACTATGGCTACACCTTC
J: TRBJ1-4; D: TRBD1; V: TRBV6-1; size: few; CDR3: CASSDPGQGHRGEKLFF; DNA: TGTGCCAGCAGTGACCCGGGACAGGGGCATCGAGGGGAAAAACTGTTTTTT
J: TRBJ2-7; D: TRBD2; V: TRBV28; size: many; CDR3: CASSSDLGTSGRRVYEQYF; DNA: TGTGCCAGCAGTTCTGATCTTGGGACTAGCGGGAGAAGGGTCTACGAGCAGTACTTC
J: TRBJ2-2; D: TRBD2; V: TRBV12-3/TRBV12-4; size: many; CDR3: CASSFGGGPSGTGELFF; DNA: TGTGCCAGCAGCTTTGGGGGAGGGCCCTCGGGCACCGGGGAGCTGTTTTTT
J: TRBJ2-3; D: TRBD2; V: TRBV20-1; size: few; CDR3: CSATGEGRHQYF; DNA: TGCAGTGCTACGGGGGAGGGCCGCCACCAGTATTTT
J: TRBJ1-1; D: NA; V: TRBV2; size: many; CDR3: CASRAPGRGNTEAFF; DNA: TGTGCCAGCAGAGCACCGGGACGGGGGAACACTGAAGCTTTCTTT
J: TRBJ2-3; D: TRBD2; V: TRBV9; size: NA; CDR3: CASSPAGVSDTQYF; DNA: TGTGCCAGCAGCCCAGCGGGAGTGTCTGATACGCAGTATTTT
J: TRBJ1-4; D: NA; V: TRBV15; size: NA; CDR3: CATQSWAEKLFF; DNA: TGTGCCACCCAAAGCTGGGCGGAAAAACTGTTTTTT
J: TRBJ2-7; D: NA; V: TRBV28; size: many; CDR3: CASSLSGAVYEQYF; DNA: TGTGCCAGCAGTTTATCAGGGGCGGTCTACGAGCAGTACTTC
J: TRBJ1-3; D: NA; V: TRBV7-6; size: NA; CDR3: CASSLALRTAGNTIYF; DNA: TGTGCCAGCAGCTTAGCGCTGAGGACAGCTGGAAACACCATATATTTT
J: TRBJ2-2; D: NA; V: TRBV12-3/TRBV12-4; size: many; CDR3: CASSPPRAGNTGELFF; DNA: TGTGCCAGCAGCCCGCCGCGGGCGGGGAACACCGGGGAGCTGTTTTTT
J: TRBJ1-1; D: TRBD1; V: TRBV28; size: few; CDR3: CASFGRGRGNTEAFF; DNA: TGTGCCAGCTTTGGAAGGGGGCGGGGGAACACTGAAGCTTTCTTT
J: TRBJ2-7; D: TRBD2; V: TRBV6-1; size: NA; CDR3: CASSGTDGGEQYF; DNA: TGTGCCAGCAGTGGTACCGACGGGGGGGAGCAGTACTTC
J: TRBJ2-1; D: TRBD2; V: TRBV24-1; size: many; CDR3: CATSGAGGSYNEQFF; DNA: TGTGCCACCAGTGGGGCGGGAGGCTCCTACAATGAGCAGTTCTTC
J: TRBJ1-2; D: NA; V: TRBV28; size: many; CDR3: CASSLGSANYGYTF; DNA: TGTGCCAGCAGTTTAGGCTCAGCTAACTATGGCTACACCTTC